What follows describes a single TCR beta chain. Antigen specificity is unknown. Sample-barcoded 5' priming and a J-beta primer mix drove a second PCR of 7 to 11 cycles. Unique molecular identifiers of 12 random nucleotides labeled each cDNA. Samples each returned at least 2.5 million CDR3-containing paired-end reads. TCRdb processed the 5' RACE reads anew with MiXCR; each CDR3 protein has one entry. The sample contains 1.5 million or so distinct CDR3 sequences, roughly 40% of which appear only once. The source of the sample is a study of blood T cells in healthy people across ages. The V end was cut by 1 base, the J end by 8 bases, with 11 bases between. This CDR3 has 14 amino acids. Germline V CDR1 and CDR2: SNHLY, FYNNEI. The study, taken as a whole, reports: Per million T cells, TCR beta diversity dropped roughly linearly as age increased. Long-lived donors carried more naive CD4+ cells and greater diversity than aged donors.

This clonotype was sampled from a young woman in good health. The specimen sequenced was blood. The J gene is TRBJ1-4, the V gene TRBV2; tentatively, D is TRBD1 (5 bases). DNA for the CDR3: TGTGCCAGCAGTGAAGGCAGGGCTCGCGAAAAACTGTTTTTT. The encoded protein is CASSEGRAREKLFF.